This paragraph reports one T cell receptor beta chain. This specimen belongs to a study of patients and donors after allogeneic stem cell transplantation. TCRdb recomputed calls from the RT-PCR reads with MiXCR, one row per CDR3 protein. The table lists 65,000 to 80,000 distinct CDR3 sequences, about 30% of them singletons. The clonotype comes from a human donor who was either an allogeneic HSCT recipient or a stem cell or donor lymphocyte infusion donor (not recorded which). It is not recorded whose cells these are; they may come from a transplant donor. Sequenced material: blood, either unsorted or a sorted T cell fraction (not recorded which).

The CDR3 loop is CSAPDRTSSYNSPLHF. CDR3 nucleotides: TGCAGTGCTCCGGACAGAACTAGCTCCTATAATTCACCCCTCCACTTT. The gene calls are TRBV20-1 and TRBJ1-6; a possible D gene is TRBD1 (6 bases). CDR3 length: 16 residues. CDR1 DFQATT and CDR2 SNEGSKA come from the germline V gene (reference sequence). The V and J ends lost 5 bases and 0 bases respectively, with 14 bases between them.